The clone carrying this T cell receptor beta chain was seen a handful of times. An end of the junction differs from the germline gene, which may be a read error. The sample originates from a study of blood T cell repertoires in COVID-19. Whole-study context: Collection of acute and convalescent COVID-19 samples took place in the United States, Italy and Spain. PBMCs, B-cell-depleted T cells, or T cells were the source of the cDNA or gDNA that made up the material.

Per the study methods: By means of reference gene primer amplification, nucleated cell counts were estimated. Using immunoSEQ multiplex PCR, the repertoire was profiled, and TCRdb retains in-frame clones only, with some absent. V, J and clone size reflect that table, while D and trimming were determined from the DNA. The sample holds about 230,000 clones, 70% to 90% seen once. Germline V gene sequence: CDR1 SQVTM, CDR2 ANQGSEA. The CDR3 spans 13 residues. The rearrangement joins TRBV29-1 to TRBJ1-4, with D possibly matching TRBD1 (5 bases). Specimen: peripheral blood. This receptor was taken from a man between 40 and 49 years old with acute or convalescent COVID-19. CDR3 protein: CSVEDRAGEKLFF. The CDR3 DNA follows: TGCAGCGTGGAAGACAGAGCGGGCGAAAAACTGTTTTTT.